Listed below are T cell receptor beta chains from one sample, sequenced in a study of shared clonotypes between healthy human individuals. Assay used: immunoSEQ multiplex PCR; TCRdb lists only in-frame clones, some missing. The repertoire holds around 1.4 million clones, with around 98.5% as singletons. Specimen: naive CD4+ T cells sorted from blood. These receptors were taken from a young man in good health. The CDR3 runs from the conserved cysteine through the conserved F or W. D genes are given only for firm matches. Clone size, where shown, is once, few, many, or a class for clones that have expanded.

>TRBV2|TRBJ2-3|.|.
TGTGCCAGCAAGGCCAGCGCCGCAGATACGCAGTATTTT
CASKASAADTQYF
>TRBV28|TRBJ2-7|.|.
TGTGCCAGCAACCCGGACCGAGACTACGAGCAGTACTTC
CASNPDRDYEQYF
>TRBV5-1|TRBJ1-1|.|.
TGCGCCAGCAGCTCAGAAAATACTGAAGCTTTCTTT
CASSSENTEAFF
>TRBV5-5|TRBJ2-5|.|.
TGTGCCAGCAGCTTCTACAGTCAAGAGACCCAGTACTTC
CASSFYSQETQYF
>TRBV6-5|TRBJ2-1|TRBD1|.
TGTGCCAGCAGTAACGTAGGACAGGGGGCGGAGGAGCAGTTCTTC
CASSNVGQGAEEQFF
>TRBV12-5|TRBJ1-1|.|.
TGTGCTAGTGGCCAGTGGGGGACACCCAGGCCTGAAGCTTTCTTT
CASGQWGTPRPEAFF
>TRBV27|TRBJ2-3|TRBD2|.
TGTGCCAGCAGTTTATTTCCTAGCGGGAGGACAGATACGCAGTATTTT
CASSLFPSGRTDTQYF
>TRBV7-6|TRBJ1-3|TRBD1|.
TGTGCCAGCAGCCGTCCGGGACAGGGAAACACCATATATTTT
CASSRPGQGNTIYF
>TRBV18|TRBJ2-1|.|.
TGTGCCAGCTCACCCCTACCGAAGGGACCTCACAATGAGCAGTTCTTC
CASSPLPKGPHNEQFF
>TRBV6-1|TRBJ1-2|.|.
TGTGCCAGCAGTGATTATGGGGTTGGCTACACCTTC
CASSDYGVGYTF
>TRBV18|TRBJ1-2|.|.
TGTGCCAGCTCACCCGACGGCCTCTATGGCTACACCTTC
CASSPDGLYGYTF
>TRBV9|TRBJ2-2|.|.
TGTGCCAGCAGCGTAGACGGGCGACTAAACACCGGGGAGCTGTTTTTT
CASSVDGRLNTGELFF
>TRBV7-2|TRBJ2-7|.|.
TGTGCCAGCAGCGCTCAGATAAACACCGAGCAGTACTTC
CASSAQINTEQYF
>TRBV28|TRBJ2-2|.|.
TGTGCCAGCAGTCGCCGCACCGGACAGTACACCGGGGAGCTGTTTTTT
CASSRRTGQYTGELFF
>TRBV30|TRBJ2-1|.|.
TGTGCCTGGAGTGTAGGAGAAGCGCAGTTCTTC
CAWSVGEAQFF
>TRBV9|TRBJ1-2|.|.
TGTGCCAGCAGCGTAGGAGGGATCGGCTATGGCTACACCTTC
CASSVGGIGYGYTF
>TRBV5-4|TRBJ2-7|TRBD1|.
TGTGCCAGCAGCGGACAGGGCGAGAGCTACGAGCAGTACTTC
CASSGQGESYEQYF
>TRBV30|TRBJ1-2|.|few
TGTGCCTGGAATGGCTACACCTTC
CAWNGYTF
>TRBV5-1|TRBJ2-5|TRBD1|.
TGCGCCAGCAGCCGCGACAGGGGAGAGACCCAGTACTTC
CASSRDRGETQYF
>TRBV2|TRBJ2-1|.|.
TGTGCCAGCAGTGAGCTGAATCAGTTCTTC
CASSELNQFF
>TRBV7-6|TRBJ1-4|.|.
TGTGCCAGCAGCTTAGGGGTCACAGTTAATGAAAAACTGTTTTTT
CASSLGVTVNEKLFF
>TRBV28|TRBJ2-7|TRBD2|.
TGTGCCAGCAGTTCCCAAACTAGCGCGTTATCCTACGAGCAGTACTTC
CASSSQTSALSYEQYF